Reported below is one TCR beta chain. Per the original data handling: It was from reference gene primer amplification that nucleated cell counts were estimated. Produced via immunoSEQ multiplex PCR; TCRdb's table is partial and in-frame only. V and J calls plus clone size are reproduced from that table; the DNA served to infer D and trimming. The repertoire includes about 84,000 clones, about 80% of them detected once, and about 6.5% sits in the top ten. The entry originates in a study of blood T cell repertoires in COVID-19. Study at large: In each case, the material was cDNA or gDNA derived from T cells, B-cell-depleted T cells, or PBMCs.

The V gene lost 2 bases and the J gene lost 4 bases, with 11 bases spanning the gap. CDR1 is ENHRY, CDR2 SYGVKD, per germline. The CDR3 contains 15 residues. The chain couples TRBV10-3 to TRBJ1-4; a weak D match, TRBD1 (5 bases). The clonotype was recovered from a man aged 65 to 85 with acute or convalescent COVID-19. The sequenced sample consisted of peripheral blood. The CDR3: CAISEAGYNNEKLFF. The CDR3 DNA is TGTGCCATCAGTGAGGCAGGGTACAATAATGAAAAACTGTTTTTT.